This entry describes one T cell receptor (beta chain). This record belongs to a study of T cells in Graves' hyperthyroidism and ophthalmopathy. Across the whole study: Peripheral blood sampling occurred at initial diagnosis, before any treatment.

Graves' hyperthyroidism without ophthalmopathy progression within 18 months was termed stable. Extraction of PBMCs used roughly 9.3 ml of fresh peripheral blood. TCR beta CDR3 regions were amplified from RNA transcripts. The HTBI primer set drove a first-round RT-PCR of the TCR CDR3. TCRdb processed the multiplex PCR reads anew with MiXCR; each CDR3 protein has one entry. The sample holds under 350,000 distinct CDR3 sequences, about 21% seen once. The specimen was blood. The sequence was collected from a woman in her fifties or sixties with Graves' hyperthyroidism.

The CDR3 loop reads CASSFGERTEAFF. In nucleotides, the CDR3 is TGTGCCAGCAGTTTCGGGGAGCGGACTGAAGCTTTCTTT. The rearrangement uses TRBV12-3 or TRBV12-4 and TRBJ1-1; D is unresolved. V was pared by 3 bases and J by 5 bases, with 10 bases between. The length of the CDR3 is 13 residues.